What follows are 16 T cell receptor beta chains derived from one specimen sequenced in a study of T cell responses to AZD1222 COVID-19 vaccine. Sequenced by immunoSEQ multiplex PCR; TCRdb stores in-frame clones only, minus some. This table holds about 170,000 clones, approximately 88% found once. The material was peripheral blood, obtained 28 days after the second AZD1222 dose. The receptor source for this set is an adult who received the AZD1222 COVID-19 vaccine.

The gene calls are TRBV2 and TRBJ1-2; a weak D match, TRBD1 (5 bases). Germline assignment: CDR1 SNHLY and CDR2 FYNNEI. CDR3 length: 14 amino acids. Trimming took off 4 bases at V and 4 bases at J, with 13 bases between the two ends. The CDR3 protein is CASSGRDGRYGYTF. In DNA form, the CDR3 reads TGTGCCAGCAGTGGCCGGGACGGGCGCTATGGCTACACCTTC.

CDR3 amino acids: CASSQPGHGRGYTF. The CDR3 bases are TGTGCCAGCAGCCAACCGGGACATGGACGTGGCTACACCTTC. This chain joins TRBV3-1 (or the pseudogene TRBV3-2) and TRBJ1-2; D is possibly TRBD1 (6 bases). Germline V CDR1 and CDR2: LGHDT, YNNKEL (reference sequence). The CDR3 totals 14 residues. Trimming pared 2 bases from V and 7 bases from J, leaving 14 bases between.

This clone occurred once. V is TRBV4-2 and J is TRBJ2-7, with 7 bases aligning to TRBD1. V gave up 4 bases and J gave up 3 bases; unmatched junction bases: 6. The CDR3 covers 14 residues. The germline CDR1 and CDR2 sequences are LGHNA and YNFKEQ. This chain's CDR3 is CASSPTGNDYEQYF. The DNA of the CDR3 is TGTGCCAGCAGCCCGACAGGGAATGACTACGAGCAGTACTTC.

CDR3 in amino acids: CASSWTSLIGELFF. CDR3 in DNA: TGCGCCAGCAGCTGGACTAGTTTGATCGGGGAGCTGTTTTTT. V usage is TRBV5-1 and J usage is TRBJ2-2, with 7 nucleotides matching TRBD2. The J segment lost 7 bases and the V segment lost 3 bases, leaving 6 bases of the junction unmatched. From germline, CDR1 is SGHRS and CDR2 YFSETQ. This CDR3 region has 14 residues.

The V call is TRBV11-2, the J call TRBJ2-5, with unresolved D. V was trimmed by 1 base and J by 4 bases, leaving 10 bases between them. Looked up from germline, CDR1 is SGHAT and CDR2 is FQNNGV. The CDR3 has 14 residues. The CDR3 loop is CASSLANPSETQYF. In nucleotides, the CDR3 is TGTGCCAGCAGCTTAGCGAACCCTTCAGAGACCCAGTACTTC.

The genes are TRBV2 and TRBJ2-2, with a possible D match to TRBD2 (7 bases). The ends were cut back, 7 bases at V and 5 bases at J, with 14 bases in the middle. This CDR3 contains 14 residues. Germline lookup yields CDR1 SNHLY and CDR2 FYNNEI. The CDR3 region has the DNA TGTGCCAGCACGGGGGGCACTGGTACCGGGGAGCTGTTTTTT. It specifies CASTGGTGTGELFF.

The CDR3 DNA follows: TGCAGCGCATTGAGAGGGACTGCCGGGGGGACTGAAGCTTTCTTT. It translates to CSALRGTAGGTEAFF. The rearrangement joins TRBV29-1 to TRBJ1-1; D is perhaps TRBD1 (5 bases). V was trimmed by 7 bases and J by 5 bases, leaving 23 bases between them. Germline V gene sequence: CDR1 SQVTM, CDR2 ANQGSEA. The CDR3 sequence is 15 residues long.

This sequence joins TRBV4-1 and TRBJ2-1, with D perhaps matching TRBD1 (7 bases). V lost 4 bases and J lost 3, with 13 bases in between. The CDR3 consists of 15 residues. Germline V gives CDR1 MGHRA, CDR2 YSYEKL. In DNA, the CDR3 is TGCGCCAGCAGCCGCTCGCAGGGGGGCTACAATGAGCAGTTCTTC. This encodes CASSRSQGGYNEQFF.

This clone was counted once. The chain joins TRBV6-5 to TRBJ1-2; 9 nucleotides match TRBD1. Germline values: CDR1 MNHEY, CDR2 SVGAGI. This CDR3 is 15 amino acids long. After removal of 7 bases from V and 4 bases from J, the junction contained 10 bases not matched to a gene. Here the CDR3 reads CASTKGTGRSYGYTF. The CDR3 DNA follows: TGTGCCAGCACCAAAGGGACAGGGCGAAGCTATGGCTACACCTTC.

The rearrangement joins TRBV4-3 to TRBJ1-1; D gene uncertain. V was clipped by 0 bases and J by 1 base, with 9 bases between them. This CDR3 is 15 amino acids long. Germline lookup yields CDR1 LGHNA and CDR2 YSLEER. The CDR3 loop reads CASSQEASRNTEAFF. The CDR3 DNA follows: TGCGCCAGCAGCCAAGAAGCGTCCCGGAACACTGAAGCTTTCTTT.

V is TRBV7-8 and J is TRBJ1-2, with 8 bases matching TRBD1. This CDR3 comprises 14 residues. CDR1 SGHVS and CDR2 FQNEAQ come from the germline V gene. V trimming: 0 bases; J trimming: 8 bases; junction bases outside the gene matches: 5. The CDR3 region has the DNA TGTGCCAGCAGCTTAGCCCCCAGGGGGCACGGCTACACCTTC. Amino acids: CASSLAPRGHGYTF.

The CDR3 is CASSITRGSNQPQHF. The CDR3 coding sequence is TGTGCCAGTAGTATTACCAGGGGGTCAAATCAGCCCCAGCATTTT. V gene TRBV19 combines with J gene TRBJ1-5; 7 bases line up with TRBD1. CDR3 size: 15 residues. J lost 4 bases, V lost 3 bases, and 6 bases had no gene match. Germline-derived CDR1 and CDR2 are LNHDA and SQIVND (reference sequence).

This clone was counted once. The chain couples TRBV18 to TRBJ1-1; 9 positions match TRBD1. The CDR3 is 16 residues long. Germline CDR1 reads KGHSH; CDR2 reads LQKENI. The trim removed 2 bases at V and 4 bases at J, leaving 8 bases unmatched. The CDR3, as DNA: TGTGCCAGCTCACCATCTTTAGACAGGGGGTTCACTGAAGCTTTCTTT. This translates into CASSPSLDRGFTEAFF. The whole variable domain, filled in from reference TRBV18 and TRBJ1-1, reads NAGVMQNPRHLVRRRGQEARLRCSPMKGHSHVYWYRQLPEEGLKFMVYLQKENIIDESGMPKERFSAEFPKEGPSILRIQQVVRGDSAAYFCASSPSLDRGFTEAFFGQGTRLTVV.

The chain joins TRBV19 to TRBJ1-1; D is undetermined. V was shortened by 1 base and J by 0 bases, with 9 bases between the two germline ends. The CDR3 spans 15 residues. CDR1 and CDR2 (germline): LNHDA, SQIVND (reference sequence). Here the CDR3 reads CASSIARLMNTEAFF. The CDR3 DNA sequence: TGTGCCAGTAGTATAGCTCGTCTGATGAACACTGAAGCTTTCTTT.

This chain links TRBV5-6 with TRBJ2-7, with TRBD1 matching over 7 bases. The CDR3 has 14 residues. With 2 bases clipped from V and 5 bases from J, the junction kept 7 bases outside the gene matches. CDR1 is SGHDT and CDR2 is YYEEEE in the germline V gene. Here the CDR3 DNA reads TGTGCCAGCAGCTTCGACAGGGTGTTCGACGAGCAGTACTTC. This translates into CASSFDRVFDEQYF.

This chain joins TRBV15 and TRBJ1-1; perhaps TRBD1 as D (6 bases). CDR3 size: 15 residues. The germline V and J ends were trimmed by 5 bases and 4 bases, with 17 bases remaining between them. Germline loops: CDR1 LNHNV, CDR2 YYDKDF (reference sequence). The CDR3: CATSPKGGEGTEAFF. In DNA, the CDR3 is TGTGCCACCAGCCCCAAGGGGGGAGAGGGCACTGAAGCTTTCTTT.